Listed below are T cell receptor beta chains from one sample, sequenced in a study of shared clonotypes between healthy human individuals. Using immunoSEQ multiplex PCR, the repertoire was profiled, and TCRdb retains in-frame clones only, with some absent. The sample lists about 580,000 clones, roughly 98% occurring once. The sequenced material came from naive CD8+ T cells sorted from blood. The receptors here all came from a man aged 25 to 45 in good health. Both conserved end residues are part of each CDR3. D genes are given only for firm matches. Clone sizes are given selectively: once, few, many, or a class where the clone is expanded.

d_call	clone_size	v_call	j_call	cdr3_nt	cdr3_aa
.	.	TRBV4-3	TRBJ1-2	TGCGCCAGCAGCCAAGACCGCAACTATGGCTACACCTTC	CASSQDRNYGYTF
.	.	TRBV7-9	TRBJ1-2	TGTGCCAGCAGCTTCCCGGTAGGGGCTAACTATGGCTACACCTTC	CASSFPVGANYGYTF
.	.	TRBV27	TRBJ1-2	TGTGCCACCTGGAATGGGACCTTTTGGGACTATGGCTACACCTTC	CATWNGTFWDYGYTF
.	.	TRBV21-1	TRBJ2-1	TGTGCCAGCAGCAAAGCTCTAGCGGGAGTCAATGAGCAGTTCTTC	CASSKALAGVNEQFF
.	.	TRBV4-3	TRBJ1-2	TGCGCCAGCAGCCGCTACAGGACAGATAACTATGGCTACACCTTC	CASSRYRTDNYGYTF
TRBD2	.	TRBV5-1	TRBJ2-7	TGCGCCAGCAGCTTGGGACTAGCGGGAGAGGACGAGCAGTACTTC	CASSLGLAGEDEQYF
TRBD1	.	TRBV7-9	TRBJ2-2	TGTGCCAGCAGCTTACCAGGGGGCACCGGGGAGCTGTTTTTT	CASSLPGGTGELFF
TRBD2	.	TRBV4-1	TRBJ2-5	TGCGCCAGCAGCCAAGAGGGGACTAGCGGGAGGGAGGAGACCCAGTACTTC	CASSQEGTSGREETQYF
.	.	TRBV9	TRBJ2-5	TGTGCCAGCAGCGTAGGGGCGCCCAGGATGGCCCAGTACTTC	CASSVGAPRMAQYF
TRBD2	.	TRBV9	TRBJ2-1	TGTGCCAGCGCGGGGGGTAGGAATGAGCAGTTCTTC	CASAGGRNEQFF
TRBD2	.	TRBV9	TRBJ2-1	TGTGCCAGCAGCGCCGGGACTACCAGCTCCTACAATGAGCAGTTCTTC	CASSAGTTSSYNEQFF
TRBD1	.	TRBV29-1	TRBJ2-7	TGCAGCGTTCTGCAGGGGGCCCACGAGCAGTACTTC	CSVLQGAHEQYF
.	.	TRBV2	TRBJ2-4	TGTGCCAGCATCTCGGGAAACATTCAGTACTTC	CASISGNIQYF
.	.	TRBV4-1	TRBJ2-1	TGCGCCAGCAGCCAGTCCCATTACAATGAGCAGTTCTTC	CASSQSHYNEQFF
.	.	TRBV28	TRBJ2-5	TGTGCCAGCAGGGGCGGCGAGACCCAGTACTTC	CASRGGETQYF
.	.	TRBV19	TRBJ2-1	TGTGCCAGTAGCGGGGGGCTGGGGCGGGTAACCTACAATGAGCAGTTCTTC	CASSGGLGRVTYNEQFF
TRBD2	.	TRBV7-6	TRBJ2-2	TGTGCCAGCAGCTTAGAGACGCTAGCGGGACCCGGGGAGCTGTTTTTT	CASSLETLAGPGELFF
.	.	TRBV29-1	TRBJ2-1	TGCAGCGCCGAGGAGTTGGGGGATGAGCAGTTCTTC	CSAEELGDEQFF
TRBD2	.	TRBV4-2	TRBJ2-6	TGTGCCAGCAGCCAAGATCCCTCAGCGGGAGTTTCATTCGGTGGGGCCAACGTCCTGACTTTC	CASSQDPSAGVSFGGANVLTF
TRBD1	.	TRBV10-1	TRBJ2-7	TGCGCCAGCACCGAGGGGCAGGGGGCCTCCTACGAGCAGTACTTC	CASTEGQGASYEQYF
.	.	TRBV29-1	TRBJ2-1	TGCAGCGTTGAATTAGGAGAGCAGTTCTTC	CSVELGEQFF
.	.	TRBV7-9	TRBJ2-2	TGTGCCAGCAGCTTAGTGTTGGACGGGGAGCTGTTTTTT	CASSLVLDGELFF
.	.	TRBV11-2	TRBJ2-5	TGTGCCAGCAGCGTGAGGACAGTAGGAGAGACCCAGTACTTC	CASSVRTVGETQYF
.	once	TRBV5-6	TRBJ1-2	TGTGCCAGCAAGGGGTTCAGGGGATCGGACTATTCGAACTATGGCTACACCTTC	CASKGFRGSDYSNYGYTF
TRBD2	.	TRBV7-6	TRBJ2-5	TGTGCCAGCAGTTTACTAGCGGATCAAGAGACCCAGTACTTC	CASSLLADQETQYF
.	.	TRBV2	TRBJ2-7	TGTGCCAGCAGTCCATCGGACCGGGAGATGTACTTC	CASSPSDREMYF
TRBD2	.	TRBV9	TRBJ2-1	TGTGCCAGCAGCGTAGAGGAGGGAGGGGTCTACAATGAGCAGTTCTTC	CASSVEEGGVYNEQFF
TRBD2	.	TRBV7-6	TRBJ2-3	TGTGCCAGCAGCTTGCTGATTAGCGGGGCCTACACAGATACGCAGTATTTT	CASSLLISGAYTDTQYF
.	.	TRBV5-1	TRBJ2-7	TGCGCCAGCAGCCTGGGAGTAACCTCACTAACTAGCTCCTACGAGCAGTACTTC	CASSLGVTSLTSSYEQYF